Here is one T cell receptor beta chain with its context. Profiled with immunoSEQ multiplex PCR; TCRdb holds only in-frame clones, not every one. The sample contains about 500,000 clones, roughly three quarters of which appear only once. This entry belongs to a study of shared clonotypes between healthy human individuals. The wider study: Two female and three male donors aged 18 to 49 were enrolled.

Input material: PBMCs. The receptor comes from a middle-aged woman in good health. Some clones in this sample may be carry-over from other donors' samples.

The CDR3 loop is CASSSDLIEKLFF. CDR3 sequence (DNA): TGTGCCAGCAGCTCCGACCTAATCGAAAAACTGTTTTTT. The J gene is TRBJ1-4, the V gene TRBV7-9; D is uncertain. CDR1 SEHNR and CDR2 FQNEAQ come from the germline V gene (reference sequence). The CDR3 length is 13 residues. V was trimmed by 4 bases and J by 8 bases, leaving 11 bases between them.